Listed below are T cell receptor beta chains from one sample, sequenced in a study of CD8+ T cells in alopecia areata. The method was immunoSEQ multiplex PCR; TCRdb's version includes in-frame clones alone and lacks a portion of them. This repertoire shows around 270,000 clones, 55% to 75% found once; its top ten account for more than 1.5%. The specimen comprised CD4+ T cells sorted from blood, sampled at week 24, from a patient treated with tofacitinib. The receptors here all came from a human donor with alopecia areata. Each CDR3 is given with its conserved first and last residue. A D gene is named only where the DNA matches it firmly. Size is stated for part of the rows, as once, few or many counts, or as a class when the clone is expanded.

clone_size	d_call	v_call	j_call	cdr3_aa	cdr3_nt
.	.	TRBV7-9	TRBJ2-3	CASSLVPGGTDTQYF	TGTGCCAGCAGCTTAGTTCCGGGGGGCACAGATACGCAGTATTTT
few	TRBD2	TRBV7-2	TRBJ2-3	CASSVSGGTDTQYF	TGTGCCAGCAGCGTTAGCGGGGGCACAGATACGCAGTATTTT
once	.	TRBV5-1	TRBJ2-5	CASSLYGPETQYF	TGCGCCAGCAGCTTGTATGGGCCAGAGACCCAGTACTTC
.	TRBD2	TRBV5-4	TRBJ2-7	CASSLPGTSVYEQYF	TGTGCCAGCAGCTTGCCCGGGACTAGCGTCTACGAGCAGTACTTC
.	TRBD2	TRBV7-9	TRBJ2-3	CASSPGGGTDTQYF	TGTGCCAGCAGCCCGGGAGGGGGCACAGATACGCAGTATTTT
.	TRBD1	TRBV6-1	TRBJ1-2	CASSDNRGGYDGYTF	TGTGCCAGCAGTGATAACAGGGGAGGATACGATGGCTACACCTTC
once	TRBD1	TRBV5-1	TRBJ2-1	CASSLNRGNEQFF	TGCGCCAGCAGCTTGAACAGGGGCAATGAGCAGTTCTTC
.	TRBD1	TRBV6-1	TRBJ1-1	CASSLQGASWAFF	TGTGCCAGCAGTCTTCAGGGGGCGTCGTGGGCTTTCTTT
.	.	TRBV29-1	TRBJ1-6	CSVANDGYNSPLHF	TGCAGCGTTGCGAACGACGGCTATAATTCACCCCTCCACTTT
.	TRBD2	TRBV9	TRBJ2-7	CASSIGLAEAYEQYF	TGTGCCAGCAGCATCGGACTAGCGGAGGCCTACGAGCAGTACTTC
.	.	TRBV29-1	TRBJ1-2	CSVQPGTYGYTF	TGCAGCGTTCAGCCAGGCACTTATGGCTACACCTTC
.	TRBD1	TRBV5-1	TRBJ1-5	CASSRQGDNQPQHF	TGCGCCAGCAGCCGACAGGGGGACAATCAGCCCCAGCATTTT
.	.	TRBV28	TRBJ2-3	CASSLHPGSGRYTQYF	TGTGCCAGCAGTCTCCACCCCGGGTCGGGGCGGTATACGCAGTATTTT
.	.	TRBV10-3	TRBJ2-5	CATSPLVGPQETQYF	TGTGCCACGTCCCCCCTGGTCGGGCCACAAGAGACCCAGTACTTC
few	.	TRBV28	TRBJ2-6	CASSFVSGANVLTF	TGTGCCAGCAGTTTTGTTTCTGGGGCCAACGTCCTGACTTTC
.	TRBD1	TRBV10-3	TRBJ1-6	CAISGDRAGDSPLHF	TGTGCCATCAGTGGGGACAGGGCGGGCGATTCACCCCTCCACTTT
few	.	TRBV28	TRBJ1-5	CASNSGAGSNQPQHF	TGTGCCAGCAATAGTGGGGCTGGGAGCAATCAGCCCCAGCATTTT
.	.	TRBV2	TRBJ1-6	CASSLSLTASPLHF	TGTGCCAGCAGTCTTTCTTTGACGGCATCACCCCTCCACTTT
.	.	TRBV9	TRBJ2-3	CASSALGSADTQYF	TGTGCCAGCAGCGCCCTAGGGAGCGCAGATACGCAGTATTTT
.	.	TRBV7-2	TRBJ2-6	CASSFANSGANVLTF	TGTGCCAGCAGCTTTGCGAACTCTGGGGCCAACGTCCTGACTTTC
.	.	TRBV18	TRBJ2-7	CASSPDSYEQYF	TGTGCCAGCTCACCAGACAGCTACGAGCAGTACTTC
few	.	TRBV27	TRBJ1-2	CASSPLGTGAGYTF	TGTGCCAGCAGTCCTTTGGGGACTGGGGCTGGCTACACCTTC
.	TRBD2	TRBV6-1	TRBJ2-7	CASIVEGGTTYEQYF	TGTGCCAGCATCGTGGAGGGAGGGACCACCTACGAGCAGTACTTC
.	.	TRBV29-1	TRBJ1-1	CSVVDSAGHTEAFF	TGCAGCGTTGTTGACTCGGCCGGTCACACTGAAGCTTTCTTT
.	.	TRBV5-4	TRBJ2-3	CASSSLGGRGTDTQYF	TGTGCCAGCAGCTCCCTCGGGGGGCGCGGCACAGATACGCAGTATTTT
.	TRBD1	TRBV29-1	TRBJ1-2	CSVTRTGTYGYTF	TGCAGCGTGACCCGGACAGGGACCTATGGCTACACCTTC
.	TRBD1	TRBV7-9	TRBJ2-5	CASSHGTGEETQYF	TGTGCCAGCAGCCACGGGACAGGGGAAGAGACCCAGTACTTC
.	.	TRBV29-1	TRBJ2-7	CSVVGSYEQYF	TGCAGCGTTGTAGGGTCCTACGAGCAGTACTTC
.	.	TRBV27	TRBJ2-6	CASSSENANVLTF	TGTGCCAGCAGTTCAGAGAACGCCAACGTCCTGACTTTC
few	.	TRBV7-2	TRBJ1-1	CASSLFLLKNTEAFF	TGTGCCAGCAGCTTATTTCTATTAAAAAACACTGAAGCTTTCTTT
few	.	TRBV18	TRBJ1-1	CASTTEGAEAFF	TGTGCCAGCACGACAGAGGGGGCTGAAGCTTTCTTT
once	.	TRBV4-2	TRBJ2-4	CASSQVGQFGIQYF	TGTGCCAGCAGCCAAGTCGGCCAGTTTGGCATTCAGTACTTC
.	TRBD2	TRBV7-2	TRBJ2-5	CASSLGGSGGAETQYF	TGTGCCAGCAGCTTAGGAGGTAGCGGGGGGGCGGAGACCCAGTACTTC
.	.	TRBV18	TRBJ1-1	CASSAQGNTEAFF	TGTGCCAGCTCAGCACAGGGGAACACTGAAGCTTTCTTT
.	.	TRBV29-1	TRBJ2-5	CSVRHYREETQYF	TGCAGCGTGCGCCACTACAGGGAAGAGACCCAGTACTTC
.	.	TRBV5-1	TRBJ2-6	CASSLDVRSGANVLTF	TGCGCCAGCAGCCTGGACGTCCGCTCTGGGGCCAACGTCCTGACTTTC
.	TRBD2	TRBV27	TRBJ2-7	CASSSRTSGGAQQYF	TGTGCCAGCAGTTCGCGGACTAGCGGGGGGGCTCAGCAGTACTTC
.	.	TRBV4-1	TRBJ2-1	CASSQAAYNEQFF	TGCGCCAGCAGCCAAGCAGCCTACAATGAGCAGTTCTTC
.	.	TRBV5-1	TRBJ1-4	CASNKGGAEDEKLFF	TGCGCCAGCAACAAGGGGGGGGCCGAGGATGAAAAACTGTTTTTT
few	TRBD1	TRBV5-4	TRBJ2-1	CASSLEPILQGSNEQFF	TGTGCCAGCAGCTTGGAGCCCATACTACAGGGGTCCAATGAGCAGTTCTTC
.	.	TRBV30	TRBJ1-1	CAWGLSMNTEAFF	TGTGCCTGGGGACTTAGCATGAACACTGAAGCTTTCTTT
.	.	TRBV4-1	TRBJ1-5	CASSQDPQVGVRGNQPQHF	TGCGCCAGCAGCCAAGATCCTCAGGTGGGGGTAAGGGGCAATCAGCCCCAGCATTTT
few	.	TRBV29-1	TRBJ2-5	CSVARGFQETQYF	TGCAGCGTCGCCAGGGGTTTCCAAGAGACCCAGTACTTC
.	.	TRBV30	TRBJ1-3	CAWNGGSSGNTIYF	TGTGCCTGGAACGGGGGGAGCTCTGGAAACACCATATATTTT
few	TRBD2	TRBV29-1	TRBJ2-3	CSGLAGGQDTQYF	TGCAGCGGGCTAGCGGGGGGGCAGGATACGCAGTATTTT
.	TRBD1	TRBV4-2	TRBJ2-5	CASSHDREETQYF	TGTGCCAGCAGCCACGACAGGGAAGAGACCCAGTACTTC